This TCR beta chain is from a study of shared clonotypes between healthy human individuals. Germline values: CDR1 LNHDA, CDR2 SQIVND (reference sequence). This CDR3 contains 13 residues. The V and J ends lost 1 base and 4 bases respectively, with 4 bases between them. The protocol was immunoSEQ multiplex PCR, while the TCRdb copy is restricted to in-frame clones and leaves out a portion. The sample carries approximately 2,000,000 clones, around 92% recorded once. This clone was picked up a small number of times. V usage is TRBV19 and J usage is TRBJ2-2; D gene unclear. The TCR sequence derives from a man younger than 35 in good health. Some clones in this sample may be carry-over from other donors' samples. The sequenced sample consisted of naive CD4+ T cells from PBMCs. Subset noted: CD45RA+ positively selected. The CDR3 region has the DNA TGTGCCAGTAGTATAGGAGCCACCGGGGAGCTGTTTTTT. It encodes CASSIGATGELFF.